Listed here are 30 T cell receptor beta chains from one sample, sequenced in a study of T-cell memory formation after mild COVID-19. TCRdb fed the 5' RACE reads into MiXCR, producing one record per CDR3 protein. This table holds roughly 250,000 distinct CDR3 sequences, approximately 16% found once. Material: PBMCs or a T cell subset sorted from them (not recorded which). The receptors originated from a man aged 18 to 29 who had mild COVID-19 (a few samples of this study predate the infection). Cell type and time point are not known.

This clonotype turned up a few times. The V call is TRBV7-2, the J call TRBJ1-1; D gene uncertain. V lost 5 bases and J lost 4, with 8 bases in between. Germline V CDR1 and CDR2: SGHTA, FQGNSA. The CDR3 consists of 12 residues. The CDR3 is CASSKWSTEAFF. For the CDR3, the DNA is TGTGCCAGCAGCAAATGGAGCACTGAAGCTTTCTTT.

The table lists this clonotype with a few counts. The chain uses TRBV7-3 and TRBJ2-3; 11 bases are shared with TRBD1. With V trimmed by 4 bases and J by 9 bases, 3 bases remained unmatched. The CDR3 is 13 amino acids. Germline V gene data show CDR1 as SGHTA and CDR2 as FQGTGA. The CDR3 region is CASSSGTGGTQYF. In DNA, the CDR3 is TGTGCCAGCAGCTCCGGGACAGGGGGGACGCAGTATTTT.

The gene calls are TRBV4-2 and TRBJ2-2; the D is unclear. V lost 3 bases and J lost 1, with 12 bases in between. The CDR3 loop spans 16 amino acids. The V gene's germline CDR1 is LGHNA and CDR2 YNFKEQ. CDR3 DNA: TGTGCCAGCAGCCACTCTCCTCTAGTGAACACCGGGGAGCTGTTTTTT. Translated, it gives CASSHSPLVNTGELFF.

The genes are TRBV12-3 or TRBV12-4 and TRBJ2-3, with TRBD1 matching 10 bases. CDR3 length: 15 residues. Trimming cost V 5 bases and J 3 bases; bases outside gene matches: 5. CDR3 nucleotide sequence: TGTGCCAGCAGTCTCCGACAGGGGGCAACAGATACGCAGTATTTT. The encoded protein is CASSLRQGATDTQYF.

J is TRBJ2-4 and V is TRBV20-1, with unresolved D. The CDR3 runs to 15 residues. Per the germline V gene, CDR1 is DFQATT and CDR2 is SNEGSKA (reference sequence). Trimming took off 1 base at V and 5 bases at J, with 15 bases between the two ends. CDR3 residues: CSARADTGFQNIQYF. In DNA form, the CDR3 reads TGCAGTGCTAGAGCCGACACCGGGTTTCAAAACATTCAGTACTTC.

The chain uses TRBV20-1 and TRBJ1-1, with unresolved D. The CDR3 is made up of 13 amino acids. V was cut by 3 bases and J by 1 base, with 9 bases left in between. Germline lookup yields CDR1 DFQATT and CDR2 SNEGSKA (reference sequence). CDR3: CSASDIGNTEAFF. The CDR3 region has the DNA TGCAGTGCTAGCGACATCGGGAACACTGAAGCTTTCTTT.

CDR3 protein: CASSISGGNTDTQYF. DNA of the CDR3: TGTGCCAGCAGTATTAGCGGGGGGAACACAGATACGCAGTATTTT. The chain joins TRBV5-5 to TRBJ2-3, with 10 bases aligning to TRBD2. Germline assignment: CDR1 SGHKS and CDR2 YYEKEE (reference sequence). CDR3 length equals 15 residues. The ends lost 5 bases at V and 2 bases at J; junction bases unmatched: 5.

In this sample, this clonotype turned up a few times. V usage is TRBV19 and J usage is TRBJ2-2; maybe TRBD1 (6 bases). Trimming stripped 9 bases from V and 6 bases from J, with 11 bases between. The CDR3 is made up of 12 amino acids. Per germline, CDR1 LNHDA and CDR2 SQIVND (reference sequence). CDR3 region: CASGQLPGELFF. The CDR3, as DNA: TGTGCCAGCGGACAGCTTCCCGGGGAGCTGTTTTTT.

This clonotype has just a few counts. This chain's CDR3 is CASSANRGPDSHQPQHF. As DNA, the CDR3 is TGTGCCAGCAGCGCCAACAGGGGACCAGATTCTCATCAGCCCCAGCATTTT. This chain links TRBV7-3 with TRBJ1-5; 7 bases agree with TRBD1. Germline lookup yields CDR1 SGHTA and CDR2 FQGTGA. The CDR3 runs to 17 residues. After removal of 5 bases from V and 5 bases from J, the junction contained 15 bases not matched to a gene.

The V and J genes are TRBV7-2 and TRBJ1-1, with D possibly matching TRBD1 (6 bases). V lost 3 bases and J 1 base, leaving 12 bases between the germline ends. Per the germline V gene, CDR1 is SGHTA and CDR2 is FQGNSA. This CDR3 spans 15 amino acids. In nucleotides, the CDR3 is TGTGCCAGCAGCTTTATCCCGGGACAGAACACTGAAGCTTTCTTT. Residues: CASSFIPGQNTEAFF.

In its sample, this clonotype was seen a few times. CDR3 region: CASSTSRTGRYEQYF. CDR3 nucleotides: TGTGCCAGCAGTACTTCCCGGACAGGACGCTACGAGCAGTACTTC. This rearrangement joins TRBV7-2 to TRBJ2-7, with 7 bases matching TRBD1. CDR1 is SGHTA, CDR2 FQGNSA, per germline. V lost 6 bases and J lost 3; bases outside the gene matches: 11. The CDR3 is 15 amino acids.

The rearrangement uses TRBV20-1 and TRBJ2-5; D gene ambiguous. Trimming stripped 2 bases from V and 7 bases from J, with 14 bases between. CDR3 size: 13 residues. Germline V gene sequence: CDR1 DFQATT, CDR2 SNEGSKA (reference sequence). CDR3 residues: CSARPGPSGTQYF. CDR3 nucleotide sequence: TGCAGTGCTAGACCGGGCCCTAGTGGGACCCAGTACTTC.

This clonotype has more than one count but fewer than ten. The V call is TRBV5-1, the J call TRBJ2-1; D could derive from TRBD1 or TRBD2 (5 bases each). CDR1 is SGHRS, CDR2 YFSETQ, per germline. Deletions cut 4 bases from V and 0 bases from J, with 8 bases between. The CDR3 covers 14 residues. The DNA of the CDR3 is TGCGCCAGCAGCAGGGACCCCTCCTACAATGAGCAGTTCTTC. Translation gives CASSRDPSYNEQFF.

The table lists this clonotype with a few counts. The chain links TRBV30 to TRBJ1-1; D call uncertain. CDR3 length equals 13 residues. CDR1 is GTSNPN and CDR2 is SVGIG in the germline V gene (reference sequence). Trimming cost V 0 bases and J 4 bases, with 9 bases left between them. The DNA of the CDR3 is TGTGCCTGGAGTGTGGCTTTGAGCACTGAAGCTTTCTTT. This gives the protein CAWSVALSTEAFF.

The V and J genes are TRBV12-3 or TRBV12-4 and TRBJ1-6; D unresolved. V lost 7 bases and J 7 bases, leaving 8 bases between the germline ends. The CDR3 runs 12 residues. The CDR3 protein is CASKAENSPLHF. DNA of the CDR3: TGTGCCAGCAAGGCGGAGAATTCACCCCTCCACTTT.

The chain links TRBV6-6 to TRBJ2-1; no firm D call. CDR1 MNHNY and CDR2 SVGAGI come from the germline V gene (reference sequence). This CDR3 spans 10 amino acids. V lost 6 bases and J lost 6, with 3 bases in between. The CDR3 here is CASRTNEQFF. The CDR3 bases are TGTGCCAGCAGGACCAATGAGCAGTTCTTC.

The V call is TRBV2, the J call TRBJ2-5, with TRBD2 matching 9 bases. Germline CDR1 and CDR2: SNHLY and FYNNEI. Trimming at V came to 7 bases and at J to 5 bases, leaving 8 bases not matched to a gene. This CDR3 spans 14 amino acids. CDR3 nucleotides: TGTGCCAGCAACCTAGCGGGGAGGAGGGAGACCCAGTACTTC. This gives the protein CASNLAGRRETQYF.

This clonotype came up a few times. The DNA for the CDR3 is TGTGCCAGCAGAGACCTTGCTGAGCCCCAGCATTTT. This codes for CASRDLAEPQHF. The V call is TRBV2, the J call TRBJ1-5, with D unresolved. In germline, CDR1 is SNHLY, CDR2 FYNNEI. The V end lost 6 bases, the J end lost 8 bases, and 11 bases lay between the germline ends. CDR3 length: 12 residues.

The CDR3 DNA reads as TGTGCCAGCAGCCAGGGGGCCACGTCGGAGACCCAGTACTTC. Its translation is CASSQGATSETQYF. The rearrangement links TRBV7-3 to TRBJ2-5; 8 bases are a match to TRBD1. V lost 5 bases and J lost 5; bases outside the gene matches: 7. Germline CDR1 SGHTA, CDR2 FQGTGA. The CDR3 spans 14 residues.

The chain has TRBV15 and TRBJ2-5, with D perhaps matching TRBD1 or TRBD2 (5 bases each). The germline gives CDR1 LNHNV, CDR2 YYDKDF (reference sequence). Trimming took off 3 bases at V and 6 bases at J, with 17 bases between the two ends. This CDR3 comprises 15 residues. The CDR3 sequence is CATSRRGRTSKTQYF. CDR3 nucleotides: TGTGCCACCAGCAGGAGGGGCCGGACCTCGAAGACCCAGTACTTC.

This clonotype was found a few times. This sequence joins TRBV7-2 and TRBJ2-2; D is unresolved. V was pared by 4 bases and J by 7 bases, with 7 bases between. The CDR3 consists of 12 residues. The germline V gene has CDR1 SGHTA and CDR2 FQGNSA. The CDR3, as DNA: TGTGCCAGCAGCTCTTATTACGGGGAGCTGTTTTTT. The encoded protein is CASSSYYGELFF.

The J gene is TRBJ2-7, the V gene TRBV2, with D possibly TRBD1 on 6 matching bases. The CDR3 consists of 15 residues. V was clipped by 6 bases and J by 9 bases, with 24 bases between them. The germline V gene encodes CDR1 SNHLY and CDR2 FYNNEI. CDR3 coding DNA: TGTGCCAGCAGAGAAAGGGTTGCGCAGGGGCAAAGGCAGTACTTC. It translates to CASRERVAQGQRQYF.

The chain has TRBV6-5 and TRBJ1-1; the D gene is possibly TRBD1 (5 bases). CDR1 is MNHEY, CDR2 SVGAGI, per germline. The CDR3 has 16 residues. Trimming pared 6 bases from V and 0 bases from J, leaving 17 bases between. CDR3 sequence: CASSSITGAMNTEAFF. The CDR3 region has the DNA TGTGCCAGCAGCAGCATTACCGGGGCCATGAACACTGAAGCTTTCTTT.

This chain joins TRBV5-1 and TRBJ2-7, with D possibly matching TRBD1 (5 bases). The V gene's germline CDR1 is SGHRS and CDR2 YFSETQ. This CDR3 comprises 15 residues. The V end was cut by 4 bases, the J end by 3 bases, with 17 bases between. The CDR3 nucleotides are TGCGCCAGCAGCCCAAGACAGAGTACCCTCTACGAGCAGTACTTC. It codes for CASSPRQSTLYEQYF.

This clonotype was seen a few times. In DNA, the CDR3 is TGCGCCAGCAGCCAGACTGGGACCGGGCAGGGGTATGGCTACACCTTC. Its translation: CASSQTGTGQGYGYTF. The chain uses TRBV4-1 and TRBJ1-2; D might be TRBD1 (6 bases). V lost 3 bases to trimming and J lost 5 bases, with 19 bases between them. Germline CDR1 reads MGHRA; CDR2 reads YSYEKL. CDR3 length equals 16 residues.

This chain joins TRBV4-1 and TRBJ1-5; a weak D match, TRBD1 (5 bases). V lost 4 bases and J lost 0, with 10 bases in between. CDR3 length: 15 residues. Germline loops: CDR1 MGHRA, CDR2 YSYEKL. The CDR3 DNA reads TGCGCCAGCAGCCGGGACGGCTATAGCAATCAGCCCCAGCATTTT. It codes for CASSRDGYSNQPQHF.

The chain carries TRBV7-8 and TRBJ1-5; D is undetermined. The CDR3 covers 15 residues. Germline V CDR1 and CDR2: SGHVS, FQNEAQ. V was trimmed by 5 bases and J by 0 bases, leaving 11 bases between them. This CDR3 is CASSPLWDSNQPQHF. The CDR3, as DNA: TGTGCCAGCAGCCCCCTATGGGATAGCAATCAGCCCCAGCATTTT.

The chain has TRBV6-5 and TRBJ2-7; D unclear. Trimming left V 5 bases short and J 0 bases short, with 11 bases between. CDR3 length: 14 residues. Looked up from germline, CDR1 is MNHEY and CDR2 is SVGAGI. This CDR3 reads CASSTPQTSYEQYF. Here the CDR3 DNA reads TGTGCCAGCAGTACCCCTCAGACCTCCTACGAGCAGTACTTC.

The chain is built from TRBV6-5 and TRBJ2-7; 11 bases fit TRBD1. Germline V gene sequence: CDR1 MNHEY, CDR2 SVGAGI. V dropped 6 bases and J dropped 3; count of bases not matched to a gene: 4. This CDR3 spans 14 amino acids. The CDR3 coding sequence is TGTGCCAGCAGACGGACAGGGGGCGGCTACGAGCAGTACTTC. It yields the protein CASRRTGGGYEQYF.

This clonotype was counted between two and nine times. J is TRBJ1-1 and V is TRBV5-1; D might be TRBD1 (6 bases). Per the germline V gene, CDR1 is SGHRS and CDR2 is YFSETQ. The ends were cut back, 4 bases at V and 1 base at J, with 14 bases in the middle. This CDR3 spans 15 amino acids. The DNA of the CDR3 is TGCGCCAGCAGCCCCGGACAGACCGCGAACACTGAAGCTTTCTTT. Translating it yields CASSPGQTANTEAFF.